Listed below are T cell receptor beta chains from one sample, sequenced in a study of T cell responses to AZD1222 COVID-19 vaccine. The assay was immunoSEQ multiplex PCR, and TCRdb's table has in-frame clones only and misses some. The sample carries over 120,000 clones, around 90% recorded once. The source was peripheral blood, collected on day 0 of AZD1222 vaccination. These receptor sequences come from an adult in good health. The CDR3 runs from the conserved cysteine through the conserved F or W. D genes are given only for firm matches. Clone size is stated in some rows and not others, as once, few, many or a class when expanded.

>TRBV10-1|NA|TRBJ1-1|NA|14
TGCGCCAGCAGTGATTACCAGGGGTTCACTGAAGCTTTCTTT
CASSDYQGFTEAFF
>TRBV19|NA|TRBJ2-7|NA|14
TGTGCCAGTAGTATAGGTCCAGGGAACTACGAGCAGTACTTC
CASSIGPGNYEQYF
>TRBV11-2|NA|TRBJ2-1|NA|13
TGTGCCAGCAGCTTCAGTAGGATCAATGAGCAGTTCTTC
CASSFSRINEQFF
>TRBV18|TRBD1|TRBJ1-5|NA|16
TGTGCCAGCTCACCAGGCCAGGGGGTTAGCAATCAGCCCCAGCATTTT
CASSPGQGVSNQPQHF
>TRBV27|NA|TRBJ2-7|NA|15
TGTGCCAGCACCCTCTCCCTCGGGGGATTCCACGAGCAGTACTTC
CASTLSLGGFHEQYF
>TRBV24-1|NA|TRBJ1-2|once|13
TGTGCCACCAGTGATACGGCGGGGGATGGCTACACCTTC
CATSDTAGDGYTF
>TRBV5-4|NA|TRBJ2-2|NA|15
TGTGCCAGCAGCTTGGTCCAGGGGAACACCGGGGAGCTGTTTTTT
CASSLVQGNTGELFF
>TRBV4-2|NA|TRBJ2-7|NA|15
TGTGCCAGCAGCCCAATGAGCACCCGAGGATACGAGCAGTACTTC
CASSPMSTRGYEQYF
>TRBV10-1|NA|TRBJ1-1|once|15
TGCGCCAGCAGTGAGTCCGGCAGGGCAAACACTGAAGCTTTCTTT
CASSESGRANTEAFF
>TRBV19|NA|TRBJ1-5|NA|12
TGTGCCAGTAGACAGATTAATCAGCCCCAGCATTTT
CASRQINQPQHF
>TRBV4-2|TRBD1|TRBJ2-2|NA|16
TGTGCCAGCAGCCCCCCGGGGACAGGGGTAACCGGGGAGCTGTTTTTT
CASSPPGTGVTGELFF
>TRBV4-3|NA|TRBJ1-1|NA|15
TGCGCCAGCAGCAACTACAGGGTCCCGAACACTGAAGCTTTCTTT
CASSNYRVPNTEAFF
>TRBV29-1|NA|TRBJ2-1|NA|12
TGCAGCGTTGTCGGATGGGCCAATGAGCAGTTCTTC
CSVVGWANEQFF
>TRBV5-4|NA|TRBJ2-7|once|11
TGTGCCAGCAGGCAGGGGAGCGAGCAGTACTTC
CASRQGSEQYF
>TRBV27|TRBD1|TRBJ2-7|NA|16
TGTGCCAGCAGTTTATCTTTCGGGGACAGCTCCTACGAGCAGTACTTC
CASSLSFGDSSYEQYF
>TRBV7-8|TRBD2|TRBJ2-1|NA|18
TGTGCCAGCAGCTCGGGACTAGCGGGAGCCCCAACCTACAATGAGCAGTTCTTC
CASSSGLAGAPTYNEQFF
>TRBV12-3/TRBV12-4|NA|TRBJ2-3|NA|13
TGTGCCAGCAGTTTAACAAACACAGATACGCAGTATTTT
CASSLTNTDTQYF
>TRBV6-5|NA|TRBJ2-7|NA|12
TGTGCCAGCAGGACGTCTCCCTACGAGCAGTACTTC
CASRTSPYEQYF
>TRBV16|NA|TRBJ2-7|NA|16
TGTGCCAGCAGCCAATTGCCCCCGGACACCTCCTACGAGCAGTACTTC
CASSQLPPDTSYEQYF
>TRBV12-5|NA|TRBJ2-7|NA|11
TGTGCTAGTGGTTTGAACTACGAGCAGTACTTC
CASGLNYEQYF
>TRBV6-2/TRBV6-3|NA|TRBJ2-7|NA|13
TGTGCCAGCAGCCAAATCCTAGCGCGGGAGCAGTACTTC
CASSQILAREQYF
>TRBV19|TRBD1|TRBJ2-6|NA|17
TGTGCCAGTAGTATCCAGGGGGCAGGATCTGGGGCCAACGTCCTGACTTTC
CASSIQGAGSGANVLTF